Shown below are 15 T cell receptor beta chains from a single sample sequenced in a study of CD8+ T cells in alopecia areata. Sample treatment: oral pan-JAK inhibitor, 5-10 mg twice daily. RNA was extracted and reverse transcribed into cDNA as the sequencing template. Profiling relied on immunoSEQ multiplex PCR, and the TCRdb table lists in-frame clones only, not all of them. The sample has 170,000 or so clones, roughly 50% seen once. The starting material was CD8+ T cells sorted from blood, obtained at week 24, from a patient treated with tofacitinib. The receptors derive from a human donor with alopecia areata.

This clone was counted a single time. This rearrangement joins TRBV10-3 to TRBJ1-1; 7 nucleotides line up with TRBD1. CDR1 is ENHRY and CDR2 is SYGVKD in the germline V gene. Losses at the gene ends were 2 bases for V and 7 bases for J; bases not matched to a gene: 7. The CDR3 sequence is 14 residues long. CDR3 in amino acids: CAISERGQAIEAFF. The CDR3 DNA sequence: TGTGCCATCAGTGAGAGGGGGCAGGCGATTGAAGCTTTCTTT.

The gene calls are TRBV7-8 and TRBJ2-1, with 10 bases aligning to TRBD2. Germline values: CDR1 SGHVS, CDR2 FQNEAQ. This CDR3 has 16 amino acids. Germline trimming cut 4 bases from V and 6 bases from J; bases unmatched to any gene: 9. CDR3 DNA: TGTGCCAGCAGCTCCCGGCTAGCGGGGGTTGTCAATGAGCAGTTCTTC. This translates into CASSSRLAGVVNEQFF.

This sequence joins TRBV30 and TRBJ2-1; TRBD2 aligns across 15 bases. CDR3 size: 16 residues. Trimming cost V 2 bases and J 8 bases; bases outside gene matches: 7. Germline CDR1 and CDR2: GTSNPN and SVGIG (reference sequence). The CDR3, as DNA: TGTGCCTGGAGTCGAGGACTAGCGGGGGGGCCGGATGAGCAGTTCTTC. It is translated as CAWSRGLAGGPDEQFF.

The chain carries TRBV28 and TRBJ1-5, with 8 bases fitting TRBD1. This CDR3 contains 15 residues. With V trimmed by 1 base and J by 7 bases, 6 bases remained unmatched. Germline assignment: CDR1 MDHEN and CDR2 SYDVKM. The CDR3 sequence: CASSLLPGGRQPQHF. Here the CDR3 DNA reads TGTGCCAGCAGTTTATTGCCAGGGGGCCGACAGCCCCAGCATTTT.

The rearrangement joins TRBV23-1 to TRBJ2-6; D gene unclear. TRBV23-1 is placed among ORFs of uncertain function. The CDR3 extends over 20 amino acids. The V end was cut by 0 bases, the J end by 1 base, with 19 bases between. The CDR3 protein is CASSQSGHGEKRSGANVLTF. In nucleotides, the CDR3 is TGCGCCAGCAGTCAATCGGGTCATGGGGAAAAAAGGTCTGGGGCCAACGTCCTGACTTTC.

V and J are TRBV29-1 and TRBJ1-2; possibly TRBD1 for D (6 bases). Germline CDR1 and CDR2: SQVTM and ANQGSEA. V gave up 6 bases and J gave up 6 bases, with 17 bases separating them. The CDR3 has 13 amino acids. CDR3 bases: TGCAGCGTGCCCCCCGGGGGGCTTCATGGCTACACCTTC. It specifies CSVPPGGLHGYTF.

Only a few counts were recorded for this clone. This chain uses TRBV11-3 with TRBJ2-1, with D unresolved. CDR1 and CDR2 (germline): SGHNT, YENEEA. The CDR3 has 11 amino acids. Deletions cut 0 bases from V and 8 bases from J, with 2 bases between. The CDR3 nucleotides read TGTGCCAGCAGCTTAGACCATGAGCAGTTCTTC. Translating it yields CASSLDHEQFF.

The chain couples TRBV5-6 to TRBJ1-5; tentatively, D is TRBD1 (6 bases). The V gene lost 4 bases and the J gene lost 6 bases, with 8 bases spanning the gap. The CDR3 is made up of 12 amino acids. Germline CDR1 and CDR2: SGHDT and YYEEEE. CDR3 bases: TGTGCCAGCAGCCAGGGGAGTCAGCCCCAGCATTTT. It specifies CASSQGSQPQHF.

The V and J genes are TRBV27 and TRBJ2-1; perhaps TRBD1 as D (5 bases). Germline CDR1 reads MNHEY; CDR2 reads SMNVEV (reference sequence). The CDR3 contains 12 residues. V lost 6 bases and J 10 bases, leaving 13 bases between the germline ends. The CDR3 loop is CASSLVRGEQFF. Here the CDR3 DNA reads TGTGCCAGCAGCTTGGTAAGGGGAGAGCAGTTCTTC.

This clone came up a few times. The chain combines TRBV19 with TRBJ1-1; D is unresolved. V was pared by 3 bases and J by 0 bases, with 14 bases between. From germline, CDR1 is LNHDA and CDR2 SQIVND (reference sequence). The CDR3 extends over 16 amino acids. The CDR3 spells CASSITPTDLNTEAFF. The CDR3 DNA reads as TGTGCCAGTAGTATCACACCGACGGACTTGAACACTGAAGCTTTCTTT.

A single count supports this clone. The chain recombines TRBV6-6 with TRBJ2-5, with D uncertain. Trimming shortened V by 5 bases and J by 2 bases, and 12 bases separated the two germline ends. Germline CDR1 reads MNHNY; CDR2 reads SVGAGI (reference sequence). This CDR3 spans 14 amino acids. CDR3 coding DNA: TGTGCCAGCAGTGACCCGGCGGATCAAGAGACCCAGTACTTC. Its translation: CASSDPADQETQYF.

This rearrangement joins TRBV9 to TRBJ1-4; D might be TRBD1 (5 bases). The CDR3 runs 16 residues. Trimming stripped 3 bases from V and 6 bases from J, with 18 bases between. In germline, CDR1 is SGDLS, CDR2 YYNGEE. The CDR3 region has the DNA TGTGCCAGCAGCGCCGCACAGTCAGGGAACGATGAAAAACTGTTTTTT. Protein: CASSAAQSGNDEKLFF.

This clone has more than one count but fewer than ten. The gene calls are TRBV5-1 and TRBJ2-5, with 7 bases identical to TRBD1. Gene TRBJ2-7 matches the end of the DNA better, so the J call may be wrong. The CDR3 has 13 residues. Germline CDR1 is SGHRS and CDR2 is YFSETQ. For the CDR3, the DNA is TGCGCCAGCAGCTTGACAGGGGCCGACGAGCAGTACTTC. Translation: CASSLTGADEQYF.

This clone was recorded a few times. This chain links TRBV19 with TRBJ2-3; 10 positions match TRBD2. The germline gives CDR1 LNHDA, CDR2 SQIVND (reference sequence). V shed 3 bases, J shed 1 base, and the junction held 1 base outside the gene matches. There are 15 residues in the CDR3. CDR3 nucleotide sequence: TGTGCCAGTAGTATGCTAGCGGGGGGCACAGATACGCAGTATTTT. This codes for CASSMLAGGTDTQYF. The whole variable domain, filled in from reference TRBV19 and TRBJ2-3, reads DGGITQSPKYLFRKEGQNVTLSCEQNLNHDAMYWYRQDPGQGLRLIYYSQIVNDFQKGDIAEGYSVSREKKESFPLTVTSAQKNPTAFYLCASSMLAGGTDTQYFGPGTRLTVL.

This clone showed up just a few times. V gene TRBV13 combines with J gene TRBJ2-3; D not certain. Germline V gives CDR1 PRHDT, CDR2 FYEKMQ (reference sequence). V was clipped by 1 base and J by 1 base, with 9 bases between them. This CDR3 has 15 amino acids. Written as DNA, the CDR3 is TGTGCCAGCAGCTTAGATGGCAACGGCACAGATACGCAGTATTTT. It translates to CASSLDGNGTDTQYF.